Below, 5 T cell receptor beta chains from the same sample are listed, as sequenced in a study of tumor-infiltrating lymphocytes in primary liver carcinoma (TCRdb year 2017). Without any cell sorting, total RNA and DNA were co-extracted from approximately 20-30 mg of bulk tissue using the AllPrep DNA/RNA mini kit. Sequenced on an Illumina HiSeq 2500. Starting from approximately 460 ng total RNA, TCRbeta-specific cDNA was produced by reverse transcription with a constant-region primer and ProtoScript II reverse transcriptase. Construction of the TCRbeta libraries relied on three nested rounds of multiplex PCR, following a slightly modified ARM-PCR procedure. Each of the first two PCR rounds ran for around 9 cycles and used multiplex TRBV1-TRBV30 forward primers together with a Cbeta reverse primer. TCRdb trimmed the raw reads at Q25, called clones with MiXCR and kept productive beta chains. Rows with one shared CDR3 protein collapse into an entry with the most common genes and DNA. The sample records about 96,000 distinct CDR3 sequences, 65% to 70% of which are singletons. Approximately 30% of the sample lies in the top ten.

The specimen sequenced was tumor-adjacent normal liver tissue. These receptors were obtained from a man aged 35-49 years with primary liver carcinoma and hepatitis B virus infection.

This clonotype was counted many times. CDR3 residues: CASSLGGASWGVTDTQYF. CDR3 DNA sequence: TGTGCCAGCAGCTTGGGTGGCGCGTCGTGGGGGGTAACAGATACGCAGTATTTT. The chain employs TRBV5-4 and TRBJ2-3; tentative D call: TRBD2 (6 bases). CDR1 and CDR2 from the germline V gene are SGHNT and YYREEE (reference sequence). The CDR3 loop spans 18 amino acids. The V gene lost 0 bases and the J gene lost 3 bases, with 20 bases spanning the gap. The whole variable domain, filled in from reference TRBV5-4 and TRBJ2-3, reads ETGVTQSPTHLIKTRGQQVTLRCSSQSGHNTVSWYQQALGQGPQFIFQYYREEENGRGNFPPRFSGLQFPNYSSELNVNALELDDSALYLCASSLGGASWGVTDTQYFGPGTRLTVL.

Of note for this clonotype: A read error may account for a junction end that differs from germline. The gene calls are TRBV11-2 and TRBJ2-2, with D possibly TRBD2 on 5 matching bases. The germline gives CDR1 SGHAT, CDR2 FQNNGV. The CDR3 is 14 residues long. CDR3 sequence reads: CASGFGSNTGEQFF. The CDR3 DNA reads as TGTGCCAGCGGCTTCGGATCGAACACCGGGGAGCAGTTTTTT.

With respect to this clonotype: Relative to the germline gene, one junction end is altered; a read error may explain this. V and J are TRBV11-2 and TRBJ2-5; the match to TRBD2 covers 10 bases. From germline, CDR1 is SGHAT and CDR2 FQNNGV. The CDR3 is 16 amino acids. CDR3 bases: TGTGCCAGCAGCCACCGACTAGCGGGTTTCCAAGAGACCCCGTACTTC. This translates into CASSHRLAGFQETPYF.

On this clonotype: At one end, the junction sequence differs from germline, possibly due to a read error. The chain carries TRBV11-2 and TRBJ2-3; D tentatively reads TRBD1 or TRBD2 (5 bases each). The germline CDR1 and CDR2 sequences are SGHAT and FQNNGV. CDR3 length: 13 amino acids. The CDR3 nucleotides read TGTGCCAGCAGCAGCCGGGGCACTGATACGCAGTATTTT. It translates to CASSSRGTDTQYF.

In its sample, this clonotype was seen many times. This chain connects TRBV6-1 to TRBJ2-3; D not resolved. Germline CDR1 and CDR2: MNHNS and SASEGT. This CDR3 region has 14 residues. Between the trimmed V and J ends, which lost 1 base and 4 bases, there was a span of 9 bases. The CDR3 is CASSEDIGADTQYF. The CDR3, as DNA: TGTGCCAGCAGTGAAGATATAGGTGCAGATACGCAGTATTTT.